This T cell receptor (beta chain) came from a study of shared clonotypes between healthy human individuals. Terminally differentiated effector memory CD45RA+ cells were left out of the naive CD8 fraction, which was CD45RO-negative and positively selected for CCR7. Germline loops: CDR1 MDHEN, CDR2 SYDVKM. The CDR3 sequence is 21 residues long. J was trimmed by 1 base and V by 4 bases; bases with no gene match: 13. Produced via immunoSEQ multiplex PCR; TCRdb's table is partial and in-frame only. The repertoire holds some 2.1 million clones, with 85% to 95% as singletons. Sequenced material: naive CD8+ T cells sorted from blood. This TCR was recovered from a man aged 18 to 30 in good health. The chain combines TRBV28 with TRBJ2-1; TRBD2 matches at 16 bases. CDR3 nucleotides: TGTGCCAGCAGTTCCGGGCAGCCCGGGACTAGCGGGGGGGCATCCTACAATGAGCAGTTCTTC. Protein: CASSSGQPGTSGGASYNEQFF. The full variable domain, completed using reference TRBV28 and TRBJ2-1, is DVKVTQSSRYLVKRTGEKVFLECVQDMDHENMFWYRQDPGLGLRLIYFSYDVKMKEKGDIPEGYSVSREKKERFSLILESASTNQTSMYLCASSSGQPGTSGGASYNEQFFGPGTRLTVL.